Presented here are 32 T cell receptor beta chains from one specimen sequenced in a study of T cell responses to AZD1222 COVID-19 vaccine. Produced via immunoSEQ multiplex PCR; TCRdb's table is partial and in-frame only. The sample includes about 150,000 clones, 85% to 95% of them seen just once. The sample consisted of peripheral blood, taken on day 0 of AZD1222 vaccination. These receptors came from an adult in good health.

The V and J genes are TRBV3-1 (or the pseudogene TRBV3-2) and TRBJ1-3; D gene unclear. V dropped 2 bases and J dropped 4 bases, with 12 bases sitting between them. The germline gives CDR1 LGHDT, CDR2 YNNKEL (reference sequence). The CDR3 runs 15 residues. In nucleotides, the CDR3 is TGTGCCAGCAGCCAATATGCGGCGGGAGGAAACACCATATATTTT. This translates into CASSQYAAGGNTIYF.

The chain links TRBV7-9 to TRBJ1-6, with D tentatively TRBD1 (6 bases). Germline CDR1 SEHNR, CDR2 FQNEAQ (reference sequence). The CDR3 length is 13 residues. Trimming removed 6 bases from V and 10 bases from J, with 13 bases in between. In nucleotides, the CDR3 is TGTGCCAGCAGTGAAACAGGGTCCTCACCCCTCCACTTT. Protein product: CASSETGSSPLHF.

The J gene is TRBJ1-2, the V gene TRBV7-6; D is unresolved. This CDR3 has 13 residues. V gave up 4 bases and J gave up 7 bases, with 13 bases separating them. Germline CDR1 reads SGHVS; CDR2 reads FNYEAQ. In nucleotides, the CDR3 is TGTGCCAGCAGCTATTGGCGGGATAGTGGCTACACCTTC. Translated: CASSYWRDSGYTF.

The rearrangement uses TRBV6-1 and TRBJ2-7, with D uncertain. Germline V gene data show CDR1 as MNHNS and CDR2 as SASEGT. This CDR3 has 14 residues. V was cut by 2 bases and J by 2 bases, with 10 bases left in between. The CDR3 nucleotides are TGTGCCAGCAGTGAACACAGCCTGGCCTACGAGCAGTACGTC. This sequence encodes CASSEHSLAYEQYV.

The genes are TRBV6-5 and TRBJ2-7; the match to TRBD1 covers 7 bases. Germline V gene lookup returns CDR1 MNHEY and CDR2 SVGAGI. The CDR3 extends over 14 amino acids. V trimming: 5 bases; J trimming: 4 bases; junction bases outside the gene matches: 8. Here the CDR3 reads CASSKTGFRYEQYV. Here the CDR3 DNA reads TGTGCCAGCAGTAAGACAGGGTTCAGGTACGAGCAGTACGTC.

This chain joins TRBV18 and TRBJ1-4; D not resolved. V dropped 3 bases and J dropped 5 bases, with 16 bases sitting between them. Germline values: CDR1 KGHSH, CDR2 LQKENI. This CDR3 has 16 amino acids. As DNA, the CDR3 is TGTGCCAGCTCACCCCCACTCGTAGGACCAAATGAAAAACTGTTTTTT. It yields the protein CASSPPLVGPNEKLFF.

V is TRBV7-8 and J is TRBJ2-4, with a weak D call TRBD2 (7 bases). The germline V gene has CDR1 SGHVS and CDR2 FQNEAQ. V was trimmed by 1 base and J by 6 bases, leaving 13 bases between them. This CDR3 is 15 amino acids long. CDR3 nucleotide sequence: TGTGCCAGCAGCTTAGGTCGCGGGGGCGGAAACATTCAGTACTTC. Amino acid sequence: CASSLGRGGGNIQYF.

The chain links TRBV7-9 to TRBJ2-1; 11 positions agree with TRBD1. J lost 6 bases, V lost 7 bases, and 5 bases had no gene match. CDR1 is SEHNR and CDR2 is FQNEAQ in the germline V gene (reference sequence). This CDR3 has 14 amino acids. This CDR3 is CASTWTGGPNEQFF. As DNA, the CDR3 is TGTGCCAGCACATGGACAGGGGGCCCCAATGAGCAGTTCTTC.

The genes are TRBV2 and TRBJ1-2; 9 bases map to TRBD1. CDR3 length: 13 residues. From germline, CDR1 is SNHLY and CDR2 FYNNEI. Germline trimming cut 7 bases from V and 4 bases from J; bases unmatched to any gene: 4. CDR3 residues: CASNPGQGYGYTF. DNA of the CDR3: TGTGCCAGCAACCCGGGACAGGGCTATGGCTACACCTTC.

CDR3 nucleotides: TGTGCCAGTACCTCTGACAGCTTCTCGAACACTGAAGCTTTCTTT. The encoded protein is CASTSDSFSNTEAFF. This chain uses TRBV6-5 with TRBJ1-1, with D possibly matching TRBD1 (5 bases). V was pared by 9 bases and J by 1 base, with 18 bases between. CDR1 is MNHEY, CDR2 SVGAGI, per germline. The CDR3 has 15 residues.

V usage is TRBV6-1 and J usage is TRBJ1-2; a possible D gene is TRBD1 (5 bases). V was shortened by 1 base and J by 0 bases, with 12 bases between the two germline ends. This CDR3 spans 16 amino acids. In germline, CDR1 is MNHNS, CDR2 SASEGT. CDR3 protein: CASSEGLEGTNYGYTF. In nucleotides, the CDR3 is TGTGCCAGCAGTGAAGGGTTGGAGGGGACTAACTATGGCTACACCTTC.

This clone has just one count. The rearrangement uses TRBV7-9 and TRBJ1-4; D remains unclear. The CDR3 loop spans 14 amino acids. Germline CDR1 SEHNR, CDR2 FQNEAQ (reference sequence). Between the trimmed V and J ends, which lost 3 bases and 5 bases, there was a span of 10 bases. The CDR3 here is CASSLWPKNEKLFF. CDR3 sequence (DNA): TGTGCCAGCAGCTTGTGGCCTAAAAATGAAAAACTGTTTTTT. The whole variable domain, remainder taken from reference TRBV7-9 and TRBJ1-4, is DTGVSQNPRHKITKRGQNVTFRCDPISEHNRLYWYRQTLGQGPEFLTYFQNEAQLEKSRLLSDRFSAERPKGSFSTLEIQRTEQGDSAMYLCASSLWPKNEKLFFGSGTQLSVL.

V and J are TRBV25-1 and TRBJ1-4; possible D gene TRBD1, 5 bases. There are 13 residues in the CDR3. CDR1 is MGHDK, CDR2 SYGVNS, per germline. The V gene lost 1 base and the J gene lost 10 bases, with 10 bases spanning the gap. The CDR3 nucleotides read TGTGCCAGCAGTGAATTCGGGGGAATAAAACTGTTTTTT. Its protein is CASSEFGGIKLFF.

This clone was seen just once. The chain uses TRBV5-6 and TRBJ2-1; the match to TRBD2 covers 8 bases. Trimming removed 6 bases from V and 2 bases from J; junction bases left unmatched: 10. The germline V gene has CDR1 SGHDT and CDR2 YYEEEE. This CDR3 has 16 amino acids. The CDR3 loop is CASNLLAGSPYNEQFF. The CDR3 region has the DNA TGTGCCAGCAACCTTTTAGCGGGATCGCCCTACAATGAGCAGTTCTTC. Supplemented by reference TRBV5-6 and TRBJ2-1, the full variable domain reads DAGVTQSPTHLIKTRGQQVTLRCSPKSGHDTVSWYQQALGQGPQFIFQYYEEEERQRGNFPDRFSGHQFPNYSSELNVNALLLGDSALYLCASNLLAGSPYNEQFFGPGTRLTVL.

The gene calls are TRBV27 and TRBJ2-7; 8 bases agree with TRBD2. Germline lookup yields CDR1 MNHEY and CDR2 SMNVEV (reference sequence). The length of the CDR3 is 14 residues. J was trimmed by 2 bases and V by 5 bases; bases with no gene match: 5. CDR3 sequence: CASSLGLGAYEQYV. CDR3 DNA sequence: TGTGCCAGCAGTCTGGGACTAGGAGCCTACGAGCAGTACGTC.

The chain has TRBV24-1 and TRBJ1-1; D is possibly TRBD1 (6 bases). Germline CDR1 is KGHDR and CDR2 is SFDVKD. Deletions cut 4 bases from V and 8 bases from J, with 13 bases between. The CDR3 has 13 amino acids. The CDR3 is CATSDPRGLEAFF. DNA for the CDR3: TGTGCCACCAGTGACCCCAGGGGATTAGAAGCTTTCTTT.

The rearrangement uses TRBV2 and TRBJ1-2, with D possibly matching TRBD1 (6 bases). CDR3 size: 14 residues. Germline lookup yields CDR1 SNHLY and CDR2 FYNNEI. V was clipped by 10 bases and J by 4 bases, with 19 bases between them. CDR3 protein: CATHEQGIGYGYTF. The CDR3 coding sequence is TGTGCCACTCATGAACAGGGAATCGGCTATGGCTACACCTTC.

The J gene is TRBJ1-1, the V gene TRBV18, with D unresolved. CDR1 is KGHSH, CDR2 LQKENI, per germline. V lost 4 bases and J lost 4, with 16 bases in between. CDR3 length equals 15 residues. The CDR3 is CASSLRLDFGTEAFF. CDR3 in DNA: TGTGCCAGCTCACTGCGGCTGGACTTCGGCACTGAAGCTTTCTTT.

The J gene is TRBJ2-1, the V gene TRBV7-9; D is tentatively TRBD1 or TRBD2 (5 bases each). Germline V CDR1 and CDR2: SEHNR, FQNEAQ (reference sequence). Deletions cut 3 bases from V and 8 bases from J, with 11 bases between. The CDR3 is 13 residues long. The CDR3 DNA follows: TGTGCCAGCAGCTTGGGACCCTCCTATGAGCAGTTCTTC. It yields the protein CASSLGPSYEQFF.

The V call is TRBV30, the J call TRBJ1-5, with D possibly being TRBD1 (5 bases). The V end lost 1 base, the J end lost 6 bases, and 16 bases lay between the germline ends. Germline CDR1 is GTSNPN and CDR2 is SVGIG (reference sequence). The CDR3 covers 15 residues. The CDR3 loop is CAWSGGVNHRQPQHF. CDR3 sequence (DNA): TGTGCCTGGAGTGGGGGGGTGAATCATCGTCAGCCCCAGCATTTT.

The chain couples TRBV5-6 to TRBJ1-5; a possible D gene is TRBD1 (6 bases). V was cut by 1 base and J by 4 bases, with 15 bases left in between. CDR1 and CDR2 from the germline V gene are SGHDT and YYEEEE. This CDR3 contains 16 residues. The CDR3 region is CASSLRQVQGNQPQHF. DNA for the CDR3: TGTGCCAGCAGCTTGAGACAGGTCCAGGGGAATCAGCCCCAGCATTTT.

The rearrangement uses TRBV7-9 and TRBJ2-6; D is uncertain. This CDR3 comprises 12 residues. Germline V gene lookup returns CDR1 SEHNR and CDR2 FQNEAQ (reference sequence). CDR3 amino acids: CAKGSGANVLTF. The CDR3 DNA reads as TGTGCTAAGGGTTCTGGGGCCAACGTCCTGACTTTC. The whole variable domain, filled in from reference TRBV7-9 and TRBJ2-6, reads DTGVSQNPRHKITKRGQNVTFRCDPISEHNRLYWYRQTLGQGPEFLTYFQNEAQLEKSRLLSDRFSAERPKGSFSTLEIQRTEQGDSAMYLCAKGSGANVLTFGAGSRLTVL.

The CDR3: CASRFPGQGYNEQFF. CDR3 sequence (DNA): TGTGCCAGCAGATTCCCGGGACAGGGCTACAATGAGCAGTTCTTC. J is TRBJ2-1 and V is TRBV2, with TRBD1 matching over 9 bases. Germline values: CDR1 SNHLY, CDR2 FYNNEI. The V gene end was trimmed by 6 bases and the J gene end by 3 bases; junction bases not matched to a gene: 6. This CDR3 region has 15 residues.

The V call is TRBV27, the J call TRBJ1-6; D unresolved. Germline V lookup: CDR1 MNHEY, CDR2 SMNVEV (reference sequence). V dropped 6 bases and J dropped 0 bases, with 12 bases sitting between them. The length of the CDR3 is 16 residues. The CDR3 loop is CASSFKRSSYNSPLHF. The CDR3 nucleotides are TGTGCCAGCAGCTTCAAAAGAAGCTCCTATAATTCACCCCTCCACTTT.

The chain uses TRBV7-2 and TRBJ1-4; unclear D gene. The V end lost 2 bases, the J end lost 5 bases, and 18 bases lay between the germline ends. The CDR3 sequence is 17 residues long. Germline V gene sequence: CDR1 SGHTA, CDR2 FQGNSA. As DNA, the CDR3 is TGTGCCAGCAGCTTATTGGGCTCGGGTCGTGGGAATGAAAAACTGTTTTTT. Its protein is CASSLLGSGRGNEKLFF.

CDR3 amino acids: CSVTGGINTEAFF. The DNA of the CDR3 is TGCAGCGTCACAGGGGGCATAAACACTGAAGCTTTCTTT. V usage is TRBV29-1 and J usage is TRBJ1-1, with 9 bases lining up with TRBD1. Trimming cost V 6 bases and J 2 bases; bases outside gene matches: 4. From germline, CDR1 is SQVTM and CDR2 ANQGSEA. The CDR3 has 13 residues.

V and J are TRBV24-1 and TRBJ2-3, with 8 bases aligning to TRBD1. CDR1 is KGHDR, CDR2 SFDVKD, per germline. The CDR3 length is 15 residues. V was pared by 3 bases and J by 3 bases, with 4 bases of the junction left unmatched. CDR3 residues: CATSDGTGWTDTQYF. The CDR3 nucleotides read TGTGCCACCAGTGATGGGACAGGTTGGACAGATACGCAGTATTTT.

CDR3 in DNA: TGTGCCAGTAGTTCGATTACCCGGGACAGAGCTAACACTGAAGCTTTCTTT. This codes for CASSSITRDRANTEAFF. V and J are TRBV19 and TRBJ1-1, with 7 bases aligning to TRBD1. The CDR3 is made up of 17 amino acids. Germline V gives CDR1 LNHDA, CDR2 SQIVND (reference sequence). V lost 5 bases, J lost 2 bases, and 14 bases stayed unmatched.

V is TRBV28 and J is TRBJ2-1, with 10 bases fitting TRBD2. J gave up 2 bases and V 6 bases, and 4 bases lay outside the gene matches. The CDR3 consists of 15 residues. The germline gives CDR1 MDHEN, CDR2 SYDVKM. The CDR3 sequence: CASSRAGGTYNEQFF. The CDR3 nucleotides are TGTGCCAGCAGCCGAGCGGGGGGGACCTACAATGAGCAGTTCTTC.

The rearrangement links TRBV3-1 (or the pseudogene TRBV3-2) to TRBJ1-2; the match to TRBD1 covers 9 bases. J gave up 7 bases and V 0 bases, and 3 bases lay outside the gene matches. Germline assignment: CDR1 LGHDT and CDR2 YNNKEL (reference sequence). The CDR3 contains 14 residues. CDR3 sequence reads: CASSQEGTGSGYTF. CDR3 DNA sequence: TGTGCCAGCAGCCAAGAAGGGACAGGGTCTGGCTACACCTTC.

The V and J genes are TRBV28 and TRBJ1-5; D possibly corresponds to TRBD1 (5 bases). Germline CDR1 and CDR2: MDHEN and SYDVKM. CDR3 length: 14 amino acids. V lost 3 bases and J 2 bases, leaving 8 bases between the germline ends. DNA for the CDR3: TGTGCCAGCAGTTTTCGGGGGGGCAATCAGCCCCAGCATTTT. Protein product: CASSFRGGNQPQHF.

The V and J genes are TRBV19 and TRBJ2-3; 8 positions match TRBD2. CDR3 length: 17 residues. V trimming: 4 bases; J trimming: 0 bases; junction bases outside the gene matches: 9. The V gene's germline CDR1 is LNHDA and CDR2 SQIVND (reference sequence). The CDR3, as DNA: TGTGCCAGTAGTAACAAGCGGGGGCCCTCTAGCACAGATACGCAGTATTTT. It translates to CASSNKRGPSSTDTQYF.